This is a list of T cell receptor beta chains from one sample in a study of molecular identifiers for immune sequencing clone quantification. TCRdb redid the calling of the PCR reads with MiXCR, one entry per CDR3 protein. The sample contains about 320,000 distinct CDR3 sequences, roughly 24% of which appear only once. Sequencing used naive CD8+ T cells from blood, with Jurkat cell RNA spiked in. These receptor sequences come from a human donor in good health. Some libraries in this study had Jurkat cell RNA spiked in. Each CDR3 is given with its conserved first and last residue. Each record gives: J gene, clone size, CDR3 length, V gene, D gene, CDR3 DNA, CDR3 protein. A D gene is named only where the DNA matches it firmly. Part of the rows lack a size; the others show once, few, many or a class for expanded clones.

TRBJ2-1,many,14,TRBV20-1,NA,TGCAGTGCGGCGGGACTTGACTCCTACAATGAGCAGTTCTTC,CSAAGLDSYNEQFF
TRBJ2-7,many,15,TRBV19,NA,TGTGCCAGTAGTATCGCCGGCAGAGCGGCCTACGAGCAGTACTTC,CASSIAGRAAYEQYF
TRBJ2-3,many,17,TRBV7-2,NA,TGTGCCAGCAGCCCATGGAGGGGGCTGCGGGAGGAAGATACGCAGTATTTT,CASSPWRGLREEDTQYF
TRBJ2-7,many,13,TRBV27,TRBD2,TGTGCCAGCAGGCCGGGACTATACTACGAGCAGTACTTC,CASRPGLYYEQYF
TRBJ2-3,NA,14,TRBV19,TRBD2,TGTGCCGGTAGTATAGGGGCTAGCGGCCCCACGCAGTATTTT,CAGSIGASGPTQYF
TRBJ2-3,few,16,TRBV7-3,TRBD2,TGTGCCAGCAGCCCGGGGCTAGCGGGATTTCGGGATACGCAGTATTTT,CASSPGLAGFRDTQYF
TRBJ2-3,many,13,TRBV27,NA,TGTGCCAGCAGTTTTAGGGGTCCAGATACGCAGTATTTT,CASSFRGPDTQYF
TRBJ2-3,many,14,TRBV27,NA,TGTGCCAGCAGTGCTATGACACTTGGAGATACGCAGTATTTT,CASSAMTLGDTQYF
TRBJ1-2,NA,16,TRBV7-8,NA,TGTGCCAGCAGCTTAGGGGGCGGGGGGCCCAACTATGGCTACACCTTC,CASSLGGGGPNYGYTF
TRBJ1-3,few,16,TRBV14,NA,TGTGCCAGCAGCCAAGACGAACAGCGGCTTGGGAACACCATATATTTT,CASSQDEQRLGNTIYF
TRBJ2-7,NA,15,TRBV6-2/TRBV6-3,NA,TGTGCCAGCAGTTACTCCCGGAGGTTCAGCCACGAGCAGTACTTC,CASSYSRRFSHEQYF
TRBJ2-1,few,14,TRBV12-3/TRBV12-4,TRBD1,TGTGCCAGCAGTTCCTCGGGACAGTTCAATGAGCAGTTCTTC,CASSSSGQFNEQFF
TRBJ2-5,NA,16,TRBV21-1,NA,TGTGCCAGCACCGGAGAATCGCGGTCCCCACCCGAGACCCAGTACTTC,CASTGESRSPPETQYF
TRBJ1-3,many,16,TRBV4-3,TRBD1,TGCGCCAGCAGCCAAGCCGGGACAGTCTCTGGAAACACCATATATTTT,CASSQAGTVSGNTIYF
TRBJ2-3,many,15,TRBV5-5,NA,TGTGCCAGCAGCTTGACGCGGGCTCCCACAGATACGCAGTATTTT,CASSLTRAPTDTQYF
TRBJ1-5,few,15,TRBV27,NA,TGTGCCAGCAGTTTATCCAGACAGACACATCAGCCCCAGCATTTT,CASSLSRQTHQPQHF
TRBJ2-5,NA,13,TRBV6-1,NA,TGTGCCAGCAGAGCAAGATACCAAGAGACCCAGTACTTC,CASRARYQETQYF
TRBJ2-7,few,13,TRBV20-1,NA,TGCAGTGCTAGGAGCGGTGCTACCTACGAGCAGTACTTC,CSARSGATYEQYF
TRBJ2-7,many,15,TRBV5-1,TRBD2,TGCGCCAGCAGCCATGATAGCGGGAGCCGGGTCGAGCAGTACTTC,CASSHDSGSRVEQYF
TRBJ1-5,many,16,TRBV7-2,NA,TGTGCCAGCAGCCCCGACAGAAGAGATAGCAATCAGCCCCAGCATTTT,CASSPDRRDSNQPQHF
TRBJ2-3,many,17,TRBV4-3,TRBD2,TGCGCCAGCAGCCAAGAAGTAGCGGGGGCCCGCACAGATACGCAGTATTTT,CASSQEVAGARTDTQYF
TRBJ2-3,few,16,TRBV7-9,NA,TGTGCCAGCAGCAAACGGGGACACCGGATGACAGATACGCAGTATTTT,CASSKRGHRMTDTQYF
TRBJ2-3,NA,16,TRBV5-4,NA,TGTGCCAGCAGCCTGGGACACCTAACTAGCACAGATACGCAGTATTTT,CASSLGHLTSTDTQYF
TRBJ1-4,few,14,TRBV3-1,NA,TGTGCCAGCAGCCAAAGGACCCCGGATGAAAAACTGTTTTTT,CASSQRTPDEKLFF
TRBJ1-4,NA,16,TRBV28,NA,TGTGCCAGCAGTTTAGCCCTAGATGGAACTAATGAAAAACTGTTTTTT,CASSLALDGTNEKLFF
TRBJ2-6,NA,18,TRBV12-3/TRBV12-4,NA,TGTGCCAGCAGTTCATTGGACAGCGAGTACTCTGGGGCCAACGTCCTGACTTTC,CASSSLDSEYSGANVLTF
TRBJ1-1,few,14,TRBV11-1,TRBD1,TGTGCCAGCAGCCTTGGGACAGGGGCCACTGAAGCTTTCTTT,CASSLGTGATEAFF
TRBJ2-7,many,14,TRBV5-1,TRBD1,TGCGCCAGCAGCTTGGTTGGACAGGAACACGAGCAGTACTTC,CASSLVGQEHEQYF
TRBJ2-3,many,13,TRBV30,NA,TGTGCCTGGAGTGATAGTCATGGGGATACGCAGTATTTT,CAWSDSHGDTQYF
TRBJ2-5,NA,15,TRBV7-6,TRBD1,TGTGCCAGCAGTCAGGGACAGGGACATCAAGCGCCCCAGTACTTC,CASSQGQGHQAPQYF
TRBJ2-7,NA,13,TRBV9,NA,TGTGCCAGCAGCGGCCGAGAAGGGGCTGAGCAGTACTTC,CASSGREGAEQYF
TRBJ1-1,few,15,TRBV13,NA,TGTGCCAGCAGCGCGCGGGGGGGCGGGTACACTGAAGCTTTCTTT,CASSARGGGYTEAFF
TRBJ2-3,many,15,TRBV18,TRBD1,TGTGCCAGCTCCCCGGACAGGGGGTCATCAGATACGCAGTATTTT,CASSPDRGSSDTQYF
TRBJ1-1,few,15,TRBV2,TRBD1,TGTGCCAGCAGTGCCTCCGGGACAGGGGTGGCTGAAGCTTTCTTT,CASSASGTGVAEAFF
TRBJ1-4,NA,16,TRBV3-1,NA,TGTGCCAGCAGCCGGGGCAGGAGGCCAACTAATGAAAAACTGTTTTTT,CASSRGRRPTNEKLFF
TRBJ1-1,many,15,TRBV6-5,NA,TGTGCCAGCAGTTACCATGGGGGGATGAACACTGAAGCTTTCTTT,CASSYHGGMNTEAFF
TRBJ1-1,many,12,TRBV5-6,NA,TGTGCCAGCAGCTTGGCCGAATTTGGAGCTTTCTTT,CASSLAEFGAFF
TRBJ2-7,many,13,TRBV27,NA,TGTGCCAGCAGTCCCCGGGCCTCCTACGAGCAGTACTTC,CASSPRASYEQYF
TRBJ2-5,many,11,TRBV29-1,NA,TGCAGCGTTGAAGAAATAGAGACCCAGTACTTC,CSVEEIETQYF
TRBJ2-3,NA,15,TRBV5-4,NA,TGTGCCAGCAGCTTAGCCGGGACAATAGCAGATACGCAGTATTTT,CASSLAGTIADTQYF
TRBJ2-5,few,17,TRBV7-2,NA,TGTGCCAGCAGCTTAAAATTAGTTTACGGAACACAAGAGACCCAGTACTTC,CASSLKLVYGTQETQYF
TRBJ2-5,NA,17,TRBV10-3,TRBD1,TGTGCCATCAGTGAGTCCCGGGGACAGGGGACTTTAGAGACCCAGTACTTC,CAISESRGQGTLETQYF
TRBJ2-5,few,10,TRBV2,NA,TGTGCCAGCAATCAAGAGACCCAGTACTTC,CASNQETQYF
TRBJ2-3,few,17,TRBV24-1,NA,TGTGCCACCAGTGAATCGGACAGATACGGGGCCACAGATACGCAGTATTTT,CATSESDRYGATDTQYF